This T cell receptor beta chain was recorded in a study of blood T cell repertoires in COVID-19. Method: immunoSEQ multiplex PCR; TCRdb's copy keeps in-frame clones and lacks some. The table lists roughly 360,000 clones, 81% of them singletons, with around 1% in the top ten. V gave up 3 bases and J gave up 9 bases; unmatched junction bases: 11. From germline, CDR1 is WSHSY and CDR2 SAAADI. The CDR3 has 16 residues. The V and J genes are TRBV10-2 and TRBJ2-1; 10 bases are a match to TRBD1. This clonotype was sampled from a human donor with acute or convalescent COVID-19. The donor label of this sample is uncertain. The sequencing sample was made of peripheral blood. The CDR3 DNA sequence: TGCGCCAGCAGTGATCCGGGACAGGGGACCCTCGGTGAGCAGTTCTTC. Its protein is CASSDPGQGTLGEQFF.